The T cell receptor beta chain under discussion was sequenced for a study of T cell repertoires in cytomegalovirus infection. Overall study context: Carrying CMV and the relevant HLA type showed in public TCR beta signatures. Findings and caveats of the study: HLA-C-restricted CMV-specific TCR beta clonotypes prevailed in the ex vivo response. Cumulated frequencies of public TCR beta families served to identify carriers of CMV plus the relevant HLA.

Via MiXCR, TCRdb re-called the reads, giving one row per CDR3 protein. This table holds about 740,000 distinct CDR3 sequences, 30% to 35% found once. With respect to this clonotype: The antigen is undetermined. One junction end does not reproduce the germline sequence, and a read error may be involved.

Germline V gives CDR1 MNHNS, CDR2 SASEGT. This CDR3 has 16 residues. The material sequenced was cultured PBMCs, taken from culture after CMV antigen stimulation. The V gene is TRBV6-1, the J gene TRBJ1-5, with D unclear. This TCR was recovered from a human donor in good health (CMV status not recorded). Some clones in this sample may be carry-over from other donors' samples. The CDR3 bases are TGTGCCATCAGTCCCTCGTTCGATGGACGCAATCAGCCCCAGCATTTT. It specifies CAISPSFDGRNQPQHF.